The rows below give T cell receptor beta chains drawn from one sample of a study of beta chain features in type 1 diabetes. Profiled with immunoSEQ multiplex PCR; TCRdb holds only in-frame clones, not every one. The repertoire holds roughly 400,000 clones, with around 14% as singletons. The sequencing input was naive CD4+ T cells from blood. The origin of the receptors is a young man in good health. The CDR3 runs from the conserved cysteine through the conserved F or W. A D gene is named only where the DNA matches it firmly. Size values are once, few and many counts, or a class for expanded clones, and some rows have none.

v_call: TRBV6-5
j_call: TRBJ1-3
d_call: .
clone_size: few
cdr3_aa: CASSQSQGSGNTIYF
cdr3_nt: TGTGCCAGCAGTCAGTCCCAGGGTTCTGGAAACACCATATATTTT

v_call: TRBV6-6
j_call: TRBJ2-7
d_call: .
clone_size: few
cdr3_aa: CASSPHEYEQYF
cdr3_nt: TGTGCCAGCAGTCCGCACGAATACGAGCAGTACTTC

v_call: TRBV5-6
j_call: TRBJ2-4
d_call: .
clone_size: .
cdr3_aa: CASSLFRGLAKNIQYF
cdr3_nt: TGTGCCAGCAGCTTGTTCAGGGGCTTAGCCAAAAACATTCAGTACTTC

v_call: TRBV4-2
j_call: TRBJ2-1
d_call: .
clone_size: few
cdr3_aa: CASSQEWSSEQFF
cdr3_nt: TGTGCCAGCAGCCAAGAGTGGTCCTCGGAGCAGTTCTTC

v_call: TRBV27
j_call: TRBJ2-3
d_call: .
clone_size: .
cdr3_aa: CASFRFGGRGTDTQYF
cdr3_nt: TGTGCCAGCTTCCGATTCGGCGGGCGGGGCACAGATACGCAGTATTTT

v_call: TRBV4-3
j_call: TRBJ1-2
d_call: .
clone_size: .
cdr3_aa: CASSPGFGYTF
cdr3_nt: TGCGCCAGCAGCCCAGGGTTCGGCTACACCTTC

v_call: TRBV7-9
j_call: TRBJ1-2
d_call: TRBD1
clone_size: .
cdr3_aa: CASSLPDRAKLDYGYTF
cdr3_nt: TGTGCCAGCAGCTTACCCGACAGGGCTAAGCTTGACTATGGCTACACCTTC

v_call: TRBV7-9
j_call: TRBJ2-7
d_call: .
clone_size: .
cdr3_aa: CASSLAEGNGEQYF
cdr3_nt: TGTGCCAGCAGCTTAGCGGAGGGGAATGGCGAGCAGTACTTC

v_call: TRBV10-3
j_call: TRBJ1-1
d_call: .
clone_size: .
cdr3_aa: CATHTSGNTEAFF
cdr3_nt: TGTGCCACCCACACCTCGGGAAACACTGAAGCTTTCTTT

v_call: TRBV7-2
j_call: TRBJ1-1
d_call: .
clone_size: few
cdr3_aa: CASSTTTFRGTEAFF
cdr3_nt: TGTGCCAGCAGCACAACAACCTTTAGGGGCACTGAAGCTTTCTTT

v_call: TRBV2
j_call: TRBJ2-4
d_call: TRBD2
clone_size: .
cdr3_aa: CASSESRLAGNIQYF
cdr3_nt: TGTGCCAGCAGTGAATCAAGGCTAGCGGGAAACATTCAGTACTTC

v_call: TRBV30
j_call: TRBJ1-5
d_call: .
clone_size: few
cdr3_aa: CAWSGAEDQPQHF
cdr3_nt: TGTGCCTGGAGTGGGGCAGAAGATCAGCCCCAGCATTTT

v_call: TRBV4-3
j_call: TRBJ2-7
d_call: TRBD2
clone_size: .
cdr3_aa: CASSQDGLAGGEYF
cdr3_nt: TGCGCCAGCAGCCAAGATGGACTAGCGGGGGGAGAATACTTC

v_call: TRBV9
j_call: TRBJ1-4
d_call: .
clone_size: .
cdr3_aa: CASSARGVSSEKLFF
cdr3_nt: TGTGCCAGCAGCGCGCGAGGAGTCTCGAGTGAAAAACTGTTTTTT

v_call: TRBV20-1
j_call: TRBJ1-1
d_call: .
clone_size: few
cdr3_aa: CSASWNTEAFF
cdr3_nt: TGCAGTGCTAGCTGGAACACTGAAGCTTTCTTT

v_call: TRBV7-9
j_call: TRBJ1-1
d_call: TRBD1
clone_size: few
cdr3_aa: CASSIRSGGDTEAFF
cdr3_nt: TGTGCCAGCAGCATTAGATCAGGGGGTGACACTGAAGCTTTCTTT

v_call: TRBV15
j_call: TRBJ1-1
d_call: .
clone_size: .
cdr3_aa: CATSRDGLGIGAFF
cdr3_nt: TGTGCCACCAGCAGAGATGGATTGGGAATAGGGGCTTTCTTT

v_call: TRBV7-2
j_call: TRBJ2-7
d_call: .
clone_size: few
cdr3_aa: CASSRGTPSHEQYF
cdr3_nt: TGTGCCAGCAGCCGCGGGACCCCTTCCCACGAGCAGTACTTC

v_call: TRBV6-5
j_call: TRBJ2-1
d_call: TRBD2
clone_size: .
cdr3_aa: CASSYFASGSIEQFF
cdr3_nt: TGTGCCAGCAGTTACTTCGCTAGCGGGAGTATTGAGCAGTTCTTC

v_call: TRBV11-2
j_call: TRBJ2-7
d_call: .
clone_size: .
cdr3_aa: CASSLGPTPWYEQYF
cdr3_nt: TGTGCCAGCAGCTTGGGTCCGACCCCGTGGTACGAGCAGTACTTC

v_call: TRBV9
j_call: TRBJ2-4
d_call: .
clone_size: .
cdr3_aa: CASSGSGVAKNIQYF
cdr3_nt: TGTGCCAGCAGCGGGAGTGGAGTAGCCAAAAACATTCAGTACTTC

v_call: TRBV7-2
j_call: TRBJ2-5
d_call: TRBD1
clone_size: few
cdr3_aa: CASSRDSSGEETQYF
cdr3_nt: TGTGCCAGCAGCCGGGACAGTTCTGGGGAAGAGACCCAGTACTTC

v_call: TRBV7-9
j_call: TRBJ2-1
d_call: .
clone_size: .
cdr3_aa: CASSLSSAASYNEQFF
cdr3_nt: TGTGCCAGCAGCTTAAGTTCGGCAGCCTCCTACAATGAGCAGTTCTTC

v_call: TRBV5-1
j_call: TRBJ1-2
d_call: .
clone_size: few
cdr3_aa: CASSLGRLEDGYTF
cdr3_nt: TGCGCCAGCAGCTTGGGGAGGCTAGAGGATGGCTACACCTTC

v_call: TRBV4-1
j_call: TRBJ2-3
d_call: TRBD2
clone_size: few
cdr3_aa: CASSQDPSAGGFATQYF
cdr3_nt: TGCGCCAGCAGCCAAGATCCGTCCGCGGGGGGGTTCGCTACGCAGTATTTT

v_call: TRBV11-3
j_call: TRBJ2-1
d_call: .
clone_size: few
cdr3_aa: CASSPRGLDNNEQFF
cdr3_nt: TGTGCCAGCAGCCCCAGGGGCTTGGACAACAATGAGCAGTTCTTC

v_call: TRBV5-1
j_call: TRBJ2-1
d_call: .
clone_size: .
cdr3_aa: CASSPGHNEQFF
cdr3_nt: TGCGCCAGCAGCCCCGGCCACAATGAGCAGTTCTTC

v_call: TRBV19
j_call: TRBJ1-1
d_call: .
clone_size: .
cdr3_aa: CASSIAGGIEAFF
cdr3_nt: TGTGCCAGTAGTATAGCCGGGGGGATTGAAGCTTTCTTT

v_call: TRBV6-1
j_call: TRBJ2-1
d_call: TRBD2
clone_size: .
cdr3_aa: CASSGTSGRFNRNEQFF
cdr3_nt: TGTGCCAGCAGTGGGACTAGCGGGAGGTTTAATCGGAATGAGCAGTTCTTC

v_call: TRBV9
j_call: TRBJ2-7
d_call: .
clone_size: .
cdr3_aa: CASSVVAGNPYEQYF
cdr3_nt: TGTGCCAGCAGCGTAGTGGCGGGGAACCCCTACGAGCAGTACTTC

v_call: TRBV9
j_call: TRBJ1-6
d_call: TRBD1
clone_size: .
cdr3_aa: CASSVGTGGSSPLHF
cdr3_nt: TGTGCCAGCAGCGTCGGGACAGGGGGTTCTTCACCCCTCCACTTT

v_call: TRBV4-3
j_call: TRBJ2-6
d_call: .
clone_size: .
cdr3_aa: CASSQDRSGANVLTF
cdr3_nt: TGCGCCAGCAGCCAAGACAGGTCTGGGGCCAACGTCCTGACTTTC

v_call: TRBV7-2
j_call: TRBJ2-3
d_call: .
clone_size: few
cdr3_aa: CASSEGLPGVDTQYF
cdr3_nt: TGTGCCAGCAGCGAGGGACTGCCGGGAGTAGATACGCAGTATTTT

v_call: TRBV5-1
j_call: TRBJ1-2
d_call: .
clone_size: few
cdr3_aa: CASSLESARGGYTF
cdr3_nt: TGCGCCAGCAGCTTGGAGTCCGCCCGGGGTGGCTACACCTTC

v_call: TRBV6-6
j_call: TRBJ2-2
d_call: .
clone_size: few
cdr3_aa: CASSSGLAEIGELFF
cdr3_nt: TGTGCCAGCAGTTCGGGACTCGCGGAGATCGGGGAGCTGTTTTTT

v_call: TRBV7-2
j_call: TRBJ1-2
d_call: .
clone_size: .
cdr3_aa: CASSQLGYGYTF
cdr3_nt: TGTGCCAGCAGCCAACTAGGCTATGGCTACACCTTC

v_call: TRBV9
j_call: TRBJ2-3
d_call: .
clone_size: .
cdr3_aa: CASSVAGNTDTQYF
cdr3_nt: TGTGCCAGCAGCGTTGCGGGGAACACAGATACGCAGTATTTT

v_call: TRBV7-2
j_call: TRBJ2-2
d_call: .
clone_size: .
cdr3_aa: CAGRAGRGTGELFF
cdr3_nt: TGTGCCGGCCGCGCTGGACGGGGGACCGGGGAGCTGTTTTTT

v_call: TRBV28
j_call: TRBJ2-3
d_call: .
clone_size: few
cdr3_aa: CASSSPRLVVGDTQYF
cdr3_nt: TGTGCCAGCAGTAGCCCCCGACTAGTGGTAGGAGATACGCAGTATTTT

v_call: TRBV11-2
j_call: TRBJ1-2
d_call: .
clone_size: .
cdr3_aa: CASSLPRNNYGYTF
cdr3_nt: TGTGCCAGCAGCTTACCCAGGAATAACTATGGCTACACCTTC

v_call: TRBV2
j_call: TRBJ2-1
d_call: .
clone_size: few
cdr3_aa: CASSAQGLPPYNEQFF
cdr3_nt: TGTGCCAGCAGTGCCCAGGGACTCCCGCCCTACAATGAGCAGTTCTTC

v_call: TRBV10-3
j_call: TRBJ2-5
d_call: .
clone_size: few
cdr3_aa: CATSAGGMVGETQYF
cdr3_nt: TGTGCCACCTCCGCAGGCGGGATGGTGGGGGAGACCCAGTACTTC

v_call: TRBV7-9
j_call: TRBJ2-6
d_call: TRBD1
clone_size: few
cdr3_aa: CASSSRQGIGSGANVLTF
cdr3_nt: TGTGCCAGCAGCTCCCGACAGGGAATAGGGTCTGGGGCCAACGTCCTGACTTTC

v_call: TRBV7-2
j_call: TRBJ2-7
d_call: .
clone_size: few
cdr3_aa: CASSLAPVRTSEQYF
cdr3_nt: TGTGCCAGCAGCTTAGCGCCAGTCAGGACTTCCGAGCAGTACTTC

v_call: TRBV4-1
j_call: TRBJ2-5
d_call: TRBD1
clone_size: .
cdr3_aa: CASSLGQQKETQYF
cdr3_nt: TGCGCCAGCAGCCTGGGACAGCAAAAAGAGACCCAGTACTTC

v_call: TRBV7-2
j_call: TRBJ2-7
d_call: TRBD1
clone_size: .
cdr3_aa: CASSGRTGAYEQYF
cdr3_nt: TGTGCCAGCAGTGGAAGGACAGGGGCCTACGAGCAGTACTTC

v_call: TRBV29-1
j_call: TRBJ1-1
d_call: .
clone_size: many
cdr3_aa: CSVGRNTEAFF
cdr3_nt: TGCAGCGTTGGTCGGAACACTGAAGCTTTCTTT

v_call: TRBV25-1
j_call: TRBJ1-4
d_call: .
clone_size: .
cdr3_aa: CASSEYAEKLFF
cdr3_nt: TGTGCCAGCAGTGAATATGCCGAAAAACTGTTTTTT

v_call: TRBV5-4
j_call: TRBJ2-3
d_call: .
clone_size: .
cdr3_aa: CASSLLDSTDTQYF
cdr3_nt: TGTGCCAGCAGCTTGCTAGATAGCACAGATACGCAGTATTTT

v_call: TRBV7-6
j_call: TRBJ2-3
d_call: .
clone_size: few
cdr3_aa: CASSLVAGADTQYF
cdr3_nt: TGTGCCAGCAGCTTAGTCGCTGGGGCAGATACGCAGTATTTT

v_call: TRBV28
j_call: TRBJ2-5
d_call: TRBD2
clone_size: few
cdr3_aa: CASIAGALQETQYF
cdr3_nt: TGTGCCAGCATAGCGGGGGCCCTCCAAGAGACCCAGTACTTC

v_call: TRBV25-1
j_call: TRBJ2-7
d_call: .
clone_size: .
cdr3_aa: CASRDSLHSYEQYF
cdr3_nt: TGTGCCAGCAGGGACTCCCTCCACTCCTACGAGCAGTACTTC

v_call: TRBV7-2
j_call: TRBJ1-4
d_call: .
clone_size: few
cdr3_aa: CASSLGREKLFF
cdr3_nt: TGTGCCAGCAGCTTAGGGAGGGAGAAACTGTTTTTT

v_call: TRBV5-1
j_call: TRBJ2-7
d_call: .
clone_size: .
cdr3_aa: CASSSISTYEQYF
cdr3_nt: TGCGCCAGCAGCTCTATCAGCACCTACGAGCAGTACTTC

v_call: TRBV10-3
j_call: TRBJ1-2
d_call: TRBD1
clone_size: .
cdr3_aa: CAISALQGANYGYTF
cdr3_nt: TGTGCCATCAGTGCGCTGCAGGGGGCTAACTATGGCTACACCTTC

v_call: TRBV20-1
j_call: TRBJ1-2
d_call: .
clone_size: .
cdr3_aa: CSASVEGYTF
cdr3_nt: TGCAGTGCTAGCGTCGAAGGCTACACCTTC